Each of the 2 T cell receptor beta chains below was sequenced from the same sample in a study of blood T cell repertoires in COVID-19. Sequencing was performed with immunoSEQ multiplex PCR; in TCRdb, only in-frame clones are kept and a portion is missing. The table records more than 85,000 clones, approximately 81% of them present only once. Sequencing was performed on peripheral blood. These receptors came from a man older than 75 with acute or convalescent COVID-19.

This clone was seen a handful of times. The chain recombines TRBV5-1 with TRBJ2-5; a weak D match, TRBD2 (6 bases). V gave up 2 bases and J gave up 2 bases, with 13 bases separating them. Looked up from germline, CDR1 is SGHRS and CDR2 is YFSETQ. This CDR3 is built from 15 residues. DNA of the CDR3: TGCGCCAGCAGCTTTTCTGGGGGGAGGCAAGAGACCCAGTACTTC. This translates into CASSFSGGRQETQYF.

This clone was observed a single time. The chain couples TRBV19 to TRBJ1-1, with D possibly TRBD1 on 6 matching bases. This CDR3 contains 16 residues. V was clipped by 6 bases and J by 0 bases, with 17 bases between them. The germline gives CDR1 LNHDA, CDR2 SQIVND (reference sequence). CDR3 protein: CASSPTGTQMNTEAFF. The DNA for the CDR3 is TGTGCCAGTAGCCCCACCGGGACACAGATGAACACTGAAGCTTTCTTT.